A single TCR beta chain is shown here with its context. V dropped 6 bases and J dropped 4; count of bases not matched to a gene: 14. The CDR3 has 16 residues. Per germline, CDR1 DFQATT and CDR2 SNEGSKA (reference sequence). The source of the sample is a study of blood T cells in healthy people across ages. A second roughly 6 to 12 cycle PCR used barcoded and J-beta primers. TCRdb redid the calling of the 5' RACE reads with MiXCR, one entry per CDR3 protein. The table lists 1.5 million to 2 million distinct CDR3 sequences, under 30% of them singletons. The receptor comes from a young woman in good health. This chain joins TRBV20-1 and TRBJ2-7; TRBD2 agrees at 11 bases. Sequencing used blood. CDR3: CSAAKPTSGSRYEQYF. The CDR3 DNA reads as TGCAGTGCCGCCAAACCCACTAGCGGGAGTAGGTACGAGCAGTACTTC.